What follows is one TCR beta chain and its context. Its antigen remains unidentified. No DNA is given; TCRdb re-called the 5' RACE reads and lists each CDR3 protein once. The sample's table shows about 330,000 distinct CDR3 sequences. Investigators pulled total RNA out of whole blood and did not sort T cells. The data originate from a study of monozygotic twins with inflammatory bowel disease. Study results and limitations: Healthy twins showed more clonotype sharing with others than IBD patients, especially patients with disease activity. Different subtypes (of T cells) could not be told apart from one another.

The specimen sequenced was blood. The TCR originated in a human donor with ulcerative colitis or Crohn's disease, or a healthy co-twin of an affected twin (not recorded which).

This CDR3 is CATWGGVYNEQFF. The J gene is TRBJ2-1, the V gene TRBV28; without DNA, the TCRdb call of TRBD2 cannot be checked. Per germline, CDR1 MDHEN and CDR2 SYDVKM. There are 13 residues in the CDR3.